Included here is one T cell receptor (beta chain) sequence, with context. This entry is derived from a study of T cell responses to AZD1222 COVID-19 vaccine. The CDR3 is 10 amino acids. Trimming cost V 5 bases and J 5 bases, with 4 bases left between them. The germline V gene has CDR1 SGHRS and CDR2 YFSETQ. TCRdb's copy holds only in-frame clones and misses some; the assay was immunoSEQ multiplex PCR. The sample lists about 97,000 clones; over 75% were seen once. This clonotype originated in an adult in good health. The sequencing here drew on peripheral blood, taken on day 0 of AZD1222 vaccination. The chain recombines TRBV5-1 with TRBJ2-5; D is uncertain. The DNA of the CDR3 is TGCGCCAGCAGGGGGGAGACCCAGTACTTC. Its translation: CASRGETQYF.